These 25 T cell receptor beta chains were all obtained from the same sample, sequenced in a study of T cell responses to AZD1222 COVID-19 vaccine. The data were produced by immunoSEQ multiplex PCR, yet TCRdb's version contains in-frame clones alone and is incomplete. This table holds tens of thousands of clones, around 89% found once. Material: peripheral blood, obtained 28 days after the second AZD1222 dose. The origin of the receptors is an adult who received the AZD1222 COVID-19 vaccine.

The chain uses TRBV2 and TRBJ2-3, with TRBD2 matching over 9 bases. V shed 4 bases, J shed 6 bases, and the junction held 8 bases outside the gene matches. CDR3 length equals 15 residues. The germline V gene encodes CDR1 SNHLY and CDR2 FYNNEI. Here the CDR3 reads CASSGRSGRRDTQYF. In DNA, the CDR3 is TGTGCCAGCAGTGGGAGGAGCGGGAGGAGGGATACGCAGTATTTT.

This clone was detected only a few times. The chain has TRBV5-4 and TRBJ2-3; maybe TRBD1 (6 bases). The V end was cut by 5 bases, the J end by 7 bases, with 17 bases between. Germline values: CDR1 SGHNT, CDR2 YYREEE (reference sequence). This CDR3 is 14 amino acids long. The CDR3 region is CASSPGVQGYTQYF. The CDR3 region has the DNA TGTGCCAGCAGTCCAGGGGTACAAGGGTATACGCAGTATTTT.

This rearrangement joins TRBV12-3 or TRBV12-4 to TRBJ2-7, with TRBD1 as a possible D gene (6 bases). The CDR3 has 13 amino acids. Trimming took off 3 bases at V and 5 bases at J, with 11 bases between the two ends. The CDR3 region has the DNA TGTGCCAGCAGTTTTCAGGGGTCGGACGAGCAGTACTTC. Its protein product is CASSFQGSDEQYF.

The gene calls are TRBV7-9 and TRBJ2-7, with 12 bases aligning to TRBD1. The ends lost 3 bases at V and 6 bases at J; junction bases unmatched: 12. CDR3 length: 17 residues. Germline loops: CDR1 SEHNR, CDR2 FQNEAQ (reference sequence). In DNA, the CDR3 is TGTGCCAGCAGCTTCGCCGGGACAGGGGGCTACGTTCGCGAGCAGTACTTC. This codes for CASSFAGTGGYVREQYF.

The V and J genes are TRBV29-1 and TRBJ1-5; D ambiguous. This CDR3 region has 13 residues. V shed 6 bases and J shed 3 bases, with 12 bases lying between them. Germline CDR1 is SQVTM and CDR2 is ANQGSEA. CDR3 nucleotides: TGCAGCGTGCGTGGAGGTTTCAATCAGCCCCAGCATTTT. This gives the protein CSVRGGFNQPQHF.

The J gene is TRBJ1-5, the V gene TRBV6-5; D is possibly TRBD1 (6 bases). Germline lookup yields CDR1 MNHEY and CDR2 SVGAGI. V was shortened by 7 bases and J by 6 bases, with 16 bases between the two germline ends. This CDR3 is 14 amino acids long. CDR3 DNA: TGTGCCAGCACCAACACAGGGAACGGTCAGCCCCAGCATTTT. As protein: CASTNTGNGQPQHF.

The DNA for the CDR3 is TGTGCCAGCAGCACCAGGGAAACCCAAGAGACCCAGTACTTC. This translates into CASSTRETQETQYF. The chain joins TRBV2 to TRBJ2-5; TRBD1 might be the D (5 bases). The germline V gene encodes CDR1 SNHLY and CDR2 FYNNEI. The CDR3 has 14 amino acids. V shed 6 bases and J shed 1 base, with 12 bases lying between them.

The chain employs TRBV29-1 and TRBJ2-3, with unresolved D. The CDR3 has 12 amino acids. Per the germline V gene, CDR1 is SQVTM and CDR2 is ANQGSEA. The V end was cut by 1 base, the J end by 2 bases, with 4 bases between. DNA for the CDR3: TGCAGCGTTGAAGGGACCACAGATACGCAGTATTTT. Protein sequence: CSVEGTTDTQYF.

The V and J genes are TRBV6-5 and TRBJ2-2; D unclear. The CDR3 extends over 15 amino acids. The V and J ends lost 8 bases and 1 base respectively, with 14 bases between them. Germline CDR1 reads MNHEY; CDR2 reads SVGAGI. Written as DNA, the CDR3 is TGTGCCAGCCCAACAGACACGTTGAACACCGGGGAGCTGTTTTTT. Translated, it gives CASPTDTLNTGELFF.

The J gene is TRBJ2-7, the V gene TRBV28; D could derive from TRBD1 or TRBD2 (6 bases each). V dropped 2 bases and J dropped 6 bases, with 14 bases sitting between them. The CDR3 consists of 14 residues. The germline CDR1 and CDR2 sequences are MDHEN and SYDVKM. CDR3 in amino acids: CASSLIRGPGEQYF. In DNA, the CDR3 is TGTGCCAGCAGTTTAATTCGGGGGCCCGGCGAGCAGTACTTC.

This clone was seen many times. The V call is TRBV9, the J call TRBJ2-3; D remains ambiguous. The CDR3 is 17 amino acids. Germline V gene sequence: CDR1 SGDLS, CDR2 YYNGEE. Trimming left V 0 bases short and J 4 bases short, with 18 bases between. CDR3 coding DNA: TGTGCCAGCAGCGTAGACATCCTCCTCCGGAATGCAGATACGCAGTATTTT. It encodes CASSVDILLRNADTQYF.

The CDR3 coding sequence is TGTGCCAGCAGTCTTGGACAGGGGGTCTCTGGGGCCAACGTCCTGACTTTC. It specifies CASSLGQGVSGANVLTF. The rearrangement uses TRBV27 and TRBJ2-6; 10 bases line up with TRBD1. J gave up 0 bases and V 5 bases, and 4 bases lay outside the gene matches. The CDR3 has 17 residues. Germline V gene sequence: CDR1 MNHEY, CDR2 SMNVEV (reference sequence).

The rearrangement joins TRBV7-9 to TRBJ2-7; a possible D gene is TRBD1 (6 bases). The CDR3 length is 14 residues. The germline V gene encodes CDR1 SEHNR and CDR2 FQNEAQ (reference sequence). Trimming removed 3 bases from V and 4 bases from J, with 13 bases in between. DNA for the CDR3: TGTGCCAGCAGCTTGAGTAACAGGGTGTACGAGCAGTACTTC. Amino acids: CASSLSNRVYEQYF.

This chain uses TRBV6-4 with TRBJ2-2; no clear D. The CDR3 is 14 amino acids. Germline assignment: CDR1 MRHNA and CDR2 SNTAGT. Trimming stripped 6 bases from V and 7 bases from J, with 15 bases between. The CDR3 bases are TGTGCCAGCAGCTCCTCATCGACGGGCGGGGAGCTGTTTTTT. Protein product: CASSSSSTGGELFF.

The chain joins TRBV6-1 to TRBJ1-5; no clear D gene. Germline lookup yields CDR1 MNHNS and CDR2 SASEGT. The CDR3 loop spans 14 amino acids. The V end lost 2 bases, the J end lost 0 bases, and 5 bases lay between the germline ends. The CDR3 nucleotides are TGTGCCAGCAGTGAATGGGCTAGCAATCAGCCCCAGCATTTT. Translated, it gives CASSEWASNQPQHF.

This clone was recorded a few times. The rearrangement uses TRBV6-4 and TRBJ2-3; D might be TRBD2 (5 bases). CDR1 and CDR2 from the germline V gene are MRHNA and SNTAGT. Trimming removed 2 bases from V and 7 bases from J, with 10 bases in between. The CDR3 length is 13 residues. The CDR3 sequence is CASSDTIGNTQYF. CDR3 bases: TGTGCCAGCAGTGACACCATCGGGAATACGCAGTATTTT.

The CDR3 nucleotides are TGCGCCAGCAGCTTGGGAAGGGGGCTGAGTGCACCCCTCCACTTT. This encodes CASSLGRGLSAPLHF. V is TRBV5-1 and J is TRBJ1-6; 7 nucleotides line up with TRBD1. This CDR3 spans 15 amino acids. The germline V gene has CDR1 SGHRS and CDR2 YFSETQ. V gave up 0 bases and J gave up 11 bases; unmatched junction bases: 8. The full variable domain, rest sourced from reference TRBV5-1 and TRBJ1-6, is KAGVTQTPRYLIKTRGQQVTLSCSPISGHRSVSWYQQTPGQGLQFLFEYFSETQRNKGNFPGRFSGRQFSNSRSEMNVSTLELGDSALYLCASSLGRGLSAPLHFGNGTRLTVT.

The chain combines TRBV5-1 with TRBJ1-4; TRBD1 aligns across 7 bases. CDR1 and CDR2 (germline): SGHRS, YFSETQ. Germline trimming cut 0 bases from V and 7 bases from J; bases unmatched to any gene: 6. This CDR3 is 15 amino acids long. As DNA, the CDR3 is TGCGCCAGCAGCTTGGCCTTCGACAGGGCTGAAAAACTGTTTTTT. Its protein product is CASSLAFDRAEKLFF.

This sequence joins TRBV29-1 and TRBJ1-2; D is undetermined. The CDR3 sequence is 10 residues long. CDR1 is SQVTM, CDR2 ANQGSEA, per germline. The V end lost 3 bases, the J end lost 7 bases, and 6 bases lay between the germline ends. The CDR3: CSVDTGGYTF. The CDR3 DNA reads TGCAGCGTTGATACGGGTGGCTACACCTTC. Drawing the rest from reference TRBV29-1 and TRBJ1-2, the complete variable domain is SAVISQKPSRDICQRGTSLTIQCQVDSQVTMMFWYRQQPGQSLTLIATANQGSEATYESGFVIDKFPISRPNLTFSTLTVSNMSPEDSSIYLCSVDTGGYTFGSGTRLTVV.

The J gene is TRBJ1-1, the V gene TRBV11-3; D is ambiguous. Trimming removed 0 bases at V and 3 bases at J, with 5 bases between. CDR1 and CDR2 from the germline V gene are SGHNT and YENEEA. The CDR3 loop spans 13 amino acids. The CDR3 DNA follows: TGTGCCAGCAGCTTAGAGGAGGACACTGAAGCTTTCTTT. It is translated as CASSLEEDTEAFF.

Written as DNA, the CDR3 is TGTGCCAGCAGCTCGAATGTAGAAGGCGAAAAACTGTTTTTT. Encoded protein: CASSSNVEGEKLFF. The chain has TRBV5-4 and TRBJ1-4; D is unclear. The length of the CDR3 is 14 residues. Germline V gives CDR1 SGHNT, CDR2 YYREEE (reference sequence). The V end lost 3 bases, the J end lost 8 bases, and 14 bases lay between the germline ends.

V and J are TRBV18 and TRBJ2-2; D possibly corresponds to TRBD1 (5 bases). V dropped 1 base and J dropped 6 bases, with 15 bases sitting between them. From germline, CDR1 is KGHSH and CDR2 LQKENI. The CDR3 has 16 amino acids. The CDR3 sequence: CASSPLPIDRSGELFF. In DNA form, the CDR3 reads TGTGCCAGCTCACCACTGCCGATCGACAGATCCGGGGAGCTGTTTTTT.

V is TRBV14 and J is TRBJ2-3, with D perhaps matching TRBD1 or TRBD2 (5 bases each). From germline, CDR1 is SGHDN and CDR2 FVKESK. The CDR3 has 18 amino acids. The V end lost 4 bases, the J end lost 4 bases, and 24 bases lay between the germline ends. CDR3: CASSRRRVFRDVSDTQYF. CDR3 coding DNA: TGTGCCAGCAGCCGACGGCGGGTGTTCAGGGATGTATCAGATACGCAGTATTTT.

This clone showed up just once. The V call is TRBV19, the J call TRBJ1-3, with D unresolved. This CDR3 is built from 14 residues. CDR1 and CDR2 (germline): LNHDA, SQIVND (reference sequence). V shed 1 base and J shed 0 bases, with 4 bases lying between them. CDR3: CASSIGFSGNTIYF. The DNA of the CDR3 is TGTGCCAGTAGTATAGGATTCTCTGGAAACACCATATATTTT.

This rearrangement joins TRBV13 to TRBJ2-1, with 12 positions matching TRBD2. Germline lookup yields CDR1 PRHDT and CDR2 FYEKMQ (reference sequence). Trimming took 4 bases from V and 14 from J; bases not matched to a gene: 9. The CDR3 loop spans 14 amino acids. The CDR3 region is CASSSRLAGANEFF. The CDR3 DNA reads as TGTGCCAGCAGCTCTCGACTAGCGGGGGCGAATGAGTTCTTC.